The 12 T cell receptor beta chains below were found in one sample sequenced in a study of CD8 T cells in Susac syndrome. RNA was extracted with the RNeasy kit, and a quantity of about 0.45 to 1 ug was reverse transcribed using random hexamers. TCRdb recomputed calls from the immunoSEQ multiplex PCR reads with MiXCR, one row per CDR3 protein. The repertoire consists of tens of thousands of distinct CDR3 sequences, with about 94% occurring once and the leading ten covering 0.3%. The sample was CD4+ T cells from PBMCs. These TCRs come from a human donor with Susac syndrome.

The chain couples TRBV9 to TRBJ1-1; 7 bases line up with TRBD1. Germline V gene sequence: CDR1 SGDLS, CDR2 YYNGEE. The CDR3 spans 15 residues. With 2 bases clipped from V and 6 bases from J, the junction kept 10 bases outside the gene matches. The CDR3 bases are TGTGCCAGCAGCGTCGATGACAGGGTGGCTGCTGAAGCTTTCTTT. Translated, it gives CASSVDDRVAAEAFF.

The V call is TRBV19, the J call TRBJ2-3, with TRBD2 matching over 7 bases. Germline V gene data show CDR1 as LNHDA and CDR2 as SQIVND (reference sequence). The CDR3 totals 12 residues. V trimming: 9 bases; J trimming: 2 bases; junction bases outside the gene matches: 2. The CDR3 protein is CASRDYTDTQYF. In DNA, the CDR3 is TGTGCCAGCCGGGACTACACAGATACGCAGTATTTT.

The chain recombines TRBV6-5 with TRBJ2-4; the match to TRBD1 covers 8 bases. The CDR3 runs to 14 residues. The V segment lost 2 bases and the J segment 5 bases; nucleotides outside the gene matches: 2. Germline assignment: CDR1 MNHEY and CDR2 SVGAGI. The CDR3 is CASSYGGQENIQYF. In DNA form, the CDR3 reads TGTGCCAGCAGTTACGGGGGACAGGAAAACATTCAGTACTTC.

The J gene is TRBJ2-5, the V gene TRBV20-1, with 7 bases that match TRBD1. CDR1 is DFQATT and CDR2 is SNEGSKA in the germline V gene (reference sequence). CDR3 size: 13 residues. V trimming: 6 bases; J trimming: 5 bases; junction bases outside the gene matches: 9. This chain's CDR3 is CSAERGRAETQYF. CDR3 DNA: TGCAGTGCGGAGAGGGGGCGCGCGGAGACCCAGTACTTC.

As DNA, the CDR3 is TGTGCCAGTAATTCATGGACAGGGGGCGACAGCAATCAGCCCCAGCATTTT. As protein: CASNSWTGGDSNQPQHF. This chain links TRBV12-3 or TRBV12-4 with TRBJ1-5; 11 bases are shared with TRBD1. The CDR3 sequence is 17 residues long. V lost 9 bases, J lost 1 base, and 11 bases stayed unmatched.

The chain couples TRBV7-2 to TRBJ1-5; 8 bases match TRBD1. The CDR3 covers 14 residues. V lost 5 bases to trimming and J lost 6 bases; unmatched junction nucleotides: 6. Germline V gives CDR1 SGHTA, CDR2 FQGNSA. The CDR3 protein is CASSAGGRGQPQHF. DNA of the CDR3: TGTGCCAGCAGCGCAGGGGGCAGGGGTCAGCCCCAGCATTTT.

The chain joins TRBV14 to TRBJ2-7; 8 nucleotides agree with TRBD2. V shed 4 bases and J 3 bases; nucleotides not matched to a gene: 5. The CDR3 loop spans 14 amino acids. CDR1 and CDR2 from the germline V gene are SGHDN and FVKESK. Here the CDR3 DNA reads TGTGCCAGCAGCCTATCCGGGACTAGCTACGAGCAGTACTTC. Residues: CASSLSGTSYEQYF.

In this sample, this clonotype turned up once. The rearrangement uses TRBV24-1 and TRBJ2-1; 9 nucleotides agree with TRBD2. The J segment lost 7 bases and the V segment lost 12 bases, leaving 9 bases of the junction unmatched. This CDR3 has 13 residues. The germline V gene has CDR1 KGHDR and CDR2 SFDVKD. The chain's CDR3 is CAVSGGASNEQFF. CDR3 nucleotides: TGTGCCGTTAGCGGGGGCGCATCGAATGAGCAGTTCTTC.

The chain combines TRBV12-3 or TRBV12-4 with TRBJ2-7; D perhaps matches TRBD2 (6 bases). V lost 6 bases and J 4 bases, leaving 13 bases between the germline ends. The CDR3 totals 13 residues. In DNA, the CDR3 is TGTGCCAGCAGCCCTCTACGGGGGTACGAGCAGTACTTC. Amino acids: CASSPLRGYEQYF.

The rearrangement joins TRBV2 to TRBJ2-7, with no clear D. Trimming took 4 bases from V and 3 from J, leaving 7 bases between them. The CDR3 extends over 12 amino acids. Germline loops: CDR1 SNHLY, CDR2 FYNNEI. This CDR3 is CASSAVRYEQYF. The CDR3 DNA follows: TGTGCCAGCAGTGCTGTTCGCTACGAGCAGTACTTC.

The V gene is TRBV30, the J gene TRBJ1-5; D is undetermined. V lost 3 bases and J lost 6, with 15 bases in between. Germline assignment: CDR1 GTSNPN and CDR2 SVGIG (reference sequence). There are 14 residues in the CDR3. The CDR3 sequence is CAWRREGLGQPQHF. The CDR3 nucleotides are TGTGCCTGGAGAAGGGAGGGTCTCGGTCAGCCCCAGCATTTT.

The chain carries TRBV2 and TRBJ2-1, with TRBD2 identical over 7 bases. The CDR3 is 9 residues long. The V gene end was trimmed by 10 bases and the J gene end by 12 bases; junction bases not matched to a gene: 3. Germline-derived CDR1 and CDR2 are SNHLY and FYNNEI. This CDR3 reads CATRGVQFF. The CDR3 DNA is TGTGCCACACGGGGGGTGCAGTTCTTC.